This passage covers 20 T cell receptor beta chains from one sample sequenced in a study of CD8 T cell repertoires and HIV-1 epitope variants. Sequencing was performed with immunoSEQ multiplex PCR; in TCRdb, only in-frame clones are kept and a portion is missing. This sample has roughly 6,000 clones, with 60% to 70% found just once. Their target antigens are unknown. Sequencing used cultured CD8+ T cells derived from PBMCs. These receptors were collected from a male donor with HIV.

The sample holds one count of this clone. V is TRBV29-1 and J is TRBJ2-7; D gene ambiguous. V was clipped by 0 bases and J by 2 bases, with 8 bases between them. CDR1 is SQVTM and CDR2 is ANQGSEA in the germline V gene. The CDR3 loop spans 13 amino acids. The CDR3 nucleotides are TGCAGCGTTGAAGATTCTGTAACCTACGAGCAGTACTTC. It codes for CSVEDSVTYEQYF.

J is TRBJ2-3 and V is TRBV11-3; D not resolved. The CDR3 length is 13 residues. Trimming removed 1 base at V and 2 bases at J, with 4 bases between. Germline values: CDR1 SGHNT, CDR2 YENEEA. Here the CDR3 DNA reads TGTGCCAGCAGCTTAGGGACCACAGATACGCAGTATTTT. Encoded protein: CASSLGTTDTQYF.

The chain joins TRBV7-6 to TRBJ1-1; no clear D gene. Trimming pared 1 base from V and 1 base from J, leaving 4 bases between. CDR1 is SGHVS, CDR2 FNYEAQ, per germline. The CDR3 extends over 13 amino acids. CDR3 sequence: CASSLGENTEAFF. As DNA, the CDR3 is TGTGCCAGCAGCTTAGGGGAGAACACTGAAGCTTTCTTT.

This sequence joins TRBV2 and TRBJ2-7, with 13 bases matching TRBD2. V shed 6 bases and J 6 bases; nucleotides not matched to a gene: 5. CDR1 is SNHLY, CDR2 FYNNEI, per germline. This CDR3 contains 14 residues. Here the CDR3 reads CASRGTSGIPEQYF. DNA of the CDR3: TGTGCCAGCAGGGGGACTAGCGGGATCCCCGAGCAGTACTTC. Full variable domain (remainder filled in from reference TRBV2 and TRBJ2-7): EPEVTQTPSHQVTQMGQEVILRCVPISNHLYFYWYRQILGQKVEFLVSFYNNEISEKSEIFDDQFSVERPDGSNFTLKIRSTKLEDSAMYFCASRGTSGIPEQYFGPGTRLTVT.

In its sample, this clone was seen a few times. The rearrangement links TRBV13 to TRBJ2-1, with 11 bases lining up with TRBD2. The germline V gene encodes CDR1 PRHDT and CDR2 FYEKMQ (reference sequence). The CDR3 consists of 19 residues. V shed 5 bases, J shed 4 bases, and the junction held 16 bases outside the gene matches. In nucleotides, the CDR3 is TGTGCCAGCAGCCAAGGTGGAAGCCACCTAGCGGGAGGATACAATGAGCAGTTCTTC. Translation gives CASSQGGSHLAGGYNEQFF.

The sample holds a few counts of this clone. The V and J genes are TRBV10-1 and TRBJ2-3; D is undetermined. This CDR3 contains 13 residues. Trimming shortened V by 4 bases and J by 1 base, and 6 bases separated the two germline ends. The germline gives CDR1 WNHNN, CDR2 SYGVQD (reference sequence). CDR3 sequence: CASSGSGTDTQYF. For the CDR3, the DNA is TGCGCCAGCAGTGGGTCGGGCACAGATACGCAGTATTTT.

The chain is built from TRBV23-1 and TRBJ2-7, with D possibly TRBD2 on 7 matching bases. TRBV23-1 is filed as an ORF, its function uncertain. Trimming took 7 bases from V and 4 from J, leaving 29 bases between them. This CDR3 region has 18 residues. This CDR3 is CASKRETGPGGLPYEQYF. As DNA, the CDR3 is TGCGCCAGCAAGAGAGAAACGGGCCCGGGGGGCTTACCTTACGAGCAGTACTTC.

This chain uses TRBV7-2 with TRBJ1-5; possible D gene TRBD1, 6 bases. Germline CDR1 SGHTA, CDR2 FQGNSA. The CDR3 is 12 amino acids. Deletions cut 8 bases from V and 9 bases from J, with 14 bases between. CDR3 residues: CASGMQGRPQHF. The CDR3 DNA reads TGTGCCAGCGGGATGCAGGGGAGGCCCCAGCATTTT.

This chain links TRBV5-6 with TRBJ2-5; D gene uncertain. CDR3 size: 14 residues. Germline CDR1 and CDR2: SGHDT and YYEEEE. The germline V and J ends were trimmed by 4 bases and 4 bases, with 14 bases remaining between them. As DNA, the CDR3 is TGTGCCAGCAGCCCCGGAATCGGAAGAGAGACCCAGTACTTC. Translation: CASSPGIGRETQYF. Based on the CDR3 plus reference TRBV5-6 and TRBJ2-5, the full variable domain is DAGVTQSPTHLIKTRGQQVTLRCSPKSGHDTVSWYQQALGQGPQFIFQYYEEEERQRGNFPDRFSGHQFPNYSSELNVNALLLGDSALYLCASSPGIGRETQYFGPGTRLLVL.

The chain is built from TRBV14 and TRBJ1-5; weak D call: TRBD1 (5 bases). V shed 3 bases and J shed 7 bases, with 10 bases lying between them. Germline V gene lookup returns CDR1 SGHDN and CDR2 FVKESK. The CDR3 length is 13 residues. CDR3 loop: CASSQGRGQPQHF. As DNA, the CDR3 is TGTGCCAGCAGCCAGGGACGTGGGCAGCCCCAGCATTTT.

The rearrangement joins TRBV9 to TRBJ2-7, with D tentatively TRBD2 (5 bases). This CDR3 region has 14 residues. V was trimmed by 0 bases and J by 6 bases, leaving 13 bases between them. CDR1 and CDR2 from the germline V gene are SGDLS and YYNGEE. As DNA, the CDR3 is TGTGCCAGCAGCGTAGCGCCGGGGTCCGGCGAGCAGTACTTC. As protein: CASSVAPGSGEQYF.

This clone turned up a few times. V and J are TRBV19 and TRBJ1-4; the D is unclear. Germline CDR1 LNHDA, CDR2 SQIVND (reference sequence). The CDR3 has 13 amino acids. V was trimmed by 4 bases and J by 7 bases, leaving 10 bases between them. The CDR3 reads CASSNAGSEKLFF. The CDR3 DNA sequence: TGTGCCAGTAGTAATGCAGGCTCTGAAAAACTGTTTTTT.

The rearrangement uses TRBV19 and TRBJ1-1, with D possibly matching TRBD1 (6 bases). Germline CDR1 and CDR2: LNHDA and SQIVND (reference sequence). CDR3 length equals 15 residues. V lost 6 bases to trimming and J lost 1 base, with 15 bases between them. The CDR3 is CASRIPGQPNTEAFF. CDR3 nucleotides: TGTGCCAGTAGGATACCTGGACAGCCGAACACTGAAGCTTTCTTT.

This CDR3 is CASSLGGSPLHF. CDR3 coding DNA: TGCGCCAGCAGCTTAGGCGGTTCACCCCTCCACTTT. V and J are TRBV5-1 and TRBJ1-6; no clear D gene. The CDR3 is 12 residues long. CDR1 SGHRS and CDR2 YFSETQ come from the germline V gene. Between the trimmed V and J ends, which lost 2 bases and 9 bases, there was a span of 6 bases.

The chain is built from TRBV11-3 and TRBJ2-7; D may be TRBD2 (6 bases). V dropped 4 bases and J dropped 7 bases, with 11 bases sitting between them. Germline-derived CDR1 and CDR2 are SGHNT and YENEEA. The length of the CDR3 is 12 residues. The CDR3 spells CASSSGASEQYF. The CDR3 coding sequence is TGTGCCAGCAGCTCGGGAGCTAGTGAGCAGTACTTC.

In this sample, this clone turned up once. This chain joins TRBV7-2 and TRBJ2-1, with 7 positions matching TRBD2. Germline assignment: CDR1 SGHTA and CDR2 FQGNSA. The V gene end was trimmed by 1 base and the J gene end by 3 bases; junction bases not matched to a gene: 0. The CDR3 is 14 residues long. For the CDR3, the DNA is TGTGCCAGCAGCTTAGAGCGGGACTACAATGAGCAGTTCTTC. It yields the protein CASSLERDYNEQFF.

In its sample, this clone was seen a few times. The chain uses TRBV28 and TRBJ1-2, with 10 positions matching TRBD1. The CDR3 consists of 17 residues. CDR1 is MDHEN and CDR2 is SYDVKM in the germline V gene. V lost 7 bases to trimming and J lost 4 bases; unmatched junction nucleotides: 15. CDR3 DNA: TGTGCCAGCACCCCCGGGGACAGGGGACCCTACGGCTATGGCTACACCTTC. Translating it yields CASTPGDRGPYGYGYTF.

The chain recombines TRBV6-5 with TRBJ2-1; 9 nucleotides line up with TRBD1. CDR3 length: 15 amino acids. Germline lookup yields CDR1 MNHEY and CDR2 SVGAGI. V was pared by 0 bases and J by 4 bases, with 1 base of the junction left unmatched. In DNA, the CDR3 is TGTGCCAGCAGTTACTCCGGGACAGGGTACAATGAGCAGTTCTTC. This translates into CASSYSGTGYNEQFF.

The chain is built from TRBV6-5 and TRBJ1-2; D is ambiguous. V was trimmed by 1 base and J by 7 bases, leaving 13 bases between them. The CDR3 length is 14 residues. CDR1 is MNHEY and CDR2 is SVGAGI in the germline V gene. CDR3 loop: CASSYFQDRGGYTF. The CDR3 DNA follows: TGTGCCAGCAGTTACTTCCAGGATCGGGGTGGCTACACCTTC.

This chain joins TRBV5-1 and TRBJ2-7, with D perhaps TRBD1 (6 bases). Trimming left V 3 bases short and J 7 bases short, with 8 bases between. The germline V gene has CDR1 SGHRS and CDR2 YFSETQ. CDR3 length equals 11 residues. DNA for the CDR3: TGCGCCAGCAGCTCCACAGGGGAGCAGTACTTC. This gives the protein CASSSTGEQYF.